Presented here are 32 T cell receptor beta chains from one specimen sequenced in a study of blood T cell repertoires in COVID-19. Sequencing was performed with immunoSEQ multiplex PCR; in TCRdb, only in-frame clones are kept and a portion is missing. The table lists hundreds of thousands of clones, about 83% of them singletons. Material for sequencing was PBMCs or T cells enriched from blood (not recorded which). These TCRs come from a woman between 50 and 59 years old who had recovered from COVID-19.

The chain has TRBV5-1 and TRBJ2-7; possible D gene TRBD1, 7 bases. V shed 0 bases and J shed 4 bases, with 20 bases lying between them. The germline V gene encodes CDR1 SGHRS and CDR2 YFSETQ. The CDR3 is made up of 17 amino acids. As DNA, the CDR3 is TGCGCCAGCAGCTTGGGACAGGGTCCAAGGAGGGGATACGAGCAGTACTTC. Residues: CASSLGQGPRRGYEQYF.

Notes on this clone: At one end the junction does not follow the germline gene, possibly because of a read error. This chain links TRBV7-7 with TRBJ1-3; D not resolved. The CDR3 spans 15 residues. CDR1 and CDR2 from the germline V gene are SSHAT and FNYEAQ (reference sequence). CDR3 in amino acids: CASSLARGSGNTIYF. CDR3 nucleotide sequence: TGTGCTAGCAGCTTAGCGCGGGGCTCTGGAAACACCATATATTTT.

The chain uses TRBV5-5 and TRBJ1-1, with TRBD1 as a possible D gene (5 bases). Germline-derived CDR1 and CDR2 are SGHKS and YYEKEE (reference sequence). Between the trimmed V and J ends, which lost 0 bases and 1 base, there was a span of 10 bases. The length of the CDR3 is 15 residues. CDR3 residues: CASSLEGWENTEAFF. The DNA for the CDR3 is TGTGCCAGCAGCTTGGAGGGGTGGGAGAACACTGAAGCTTTCTTT. The full variable domain, rest sourced from reference TRBV5-5 and TRBJ1-1, is DAGVTQSPTHLIKTRGQQVTLRCSPISGHKSVSWYQQVLGQGPQFIFQYYEKEERGRGNFPDRFSARQFPNYSSELNVNALLLGDSALYLCASSLEGWENTEAFFGQGTRLTVV.

The chain couples TRBV5-1 to TRBJ1-1; no reliable D call. Germline V gene lookup returns CDR1 SGHRS and CDR2 YFSETQ. CDR3 length: 11 amino acids. The V end was cut by 5 bases, the J end by 6 bases, with 8 bases between. The CDR3 nucleotides are TGCGCCAGCAGGGCGGAATCTGAAGCTTTCTTT. Residues: CASRAESEAFF.

The chain carries TRBV9 and TRBJ2-1, with 7 bases identical to TRBD1. V shed 3 bases and J 6 bases; nucleotides not matched to a gene: 9. This CDR3 has 15 residues. Germline CDR1 and CDR2: SGDLS and YYNGEE. In DNA form, the CDR3 reads TGTGCCAGCAGCGCCTGGGACAGTTCGGTCAATGAGCAGTTCTTC. Translated, it gives CASSAWDSSVNEQFF.

This clone came up a few times. This chain uses TRBV15 with TRBJ1-5, with unresolved D. Germline V gives CDR1 LNHNV, CDR2 YYDKDF (reference sequence). V was cut by 5 bases and J by 5 bases, with 10 bases left in between. The CDR3 sequence is 13 residues long. CDR3: CATSRIGHQPQHF. CDR3 coding DNA: TGTGCCACCAGCCGTATTGGGCATCAGCCCCAGCATTTT. Combining the CDR3 with reference TRBV15 and TRBJ1-5 gives the whole variable domain DAMVIQNPRYQVTQFGKPVTLSCSQTLNHNVMYWYQQKSSQAPKLLFHYYDKDFNNEADTPDNFQSRRPNTSFCFLDIRSPGLGDTAMYLCATSRIGHQPQHFGDGTRLSIL.

This sequence joins TRBV7-9 and TRBJ1-3; D unresolved. The length of the CDR3 is 15 residues. Trimming pared 2 bases from V and 0 bases from J, leaving 8 bases between. Germline assignment: CDR1 SEHNR and CDR2 FQNEAQ (reference sequence). The CDR3 DNA sequence: TGTGCCAGCAGCTTATCGGGTAGCTCTGGAAACACCATATATTTT. The encoded protein is CASSLSGSSGNTIYF.

The chain recombines TRBV12-3 or TRBV12-4 with TRBJ1-2; no firm D call. Deletions cut 5 bases from V and 6 bases from J, with 13 bases between. The CDR3 covers 13 residues. The CDR3 nucleotides are TGTGCCAGCAGTCGTGACGCGAGCGATGGCTACACCTTC. This encodes CASSRDASDGYTF.

For this clone: Within the sample, other DNA sequences also encode this same CDR3. The rearrangement uses TRBV7-8 and TRBJ2-7; 12 bases are a match to TRBD2. V gave up 1 base and J gave up 2 bases; unmatched junction bases: 3. Germline-derived CDR1 and CDR2 are SGHVS and FQNEAQ. The CDR3 consists of 16 residues. The CDR3 DNA reads as TGTGCCAGCAGCTTAGGGTCTAGCGGGGGGGCCTACGAGCAGTACTTC. This encodes CASSLGSSGGAYEQYF.

J is TRBJ2-3 and V is TRBV19, with 7 nucleotides matching TRBD1. Germline CDR1 is LNHDA and CDR2 is SQIVND (reference sequence). CDR3 size: 14 residues. The V segment lost 8 bases and the J segment 0 bases; nucleotides outside the gene matches: 5. CDR3 sequence reads: CASRDSPSTDTQYF. The CDR3 nucleotides are TGTGCCAGTCGGGACAGTCCTAGCACAGATACGCAGTATTTT. The full variable domain, its missing parts supplied by reference TRBV19 and TRBJ2-3, is DGGITQSPKYLFRKEGQNVTLSCEQNLNHDAMYWYRQDPGQGLRLIYYSQIVNDFQKGDIAEGYSVSREKKESFPLTVTSAQKNPTAFYLCASRDSPSTDTQYFGPGTRLTVL.

A single count supports this clone. The V and J genes are TRBV18 and TRBJ2-2; 8 bases align to TRBD2. CDR1 KGHSH and CDR2 LQKENI come from the germline V gene. This CDR3 has 18 amino acids. V shed 8 bases and J 0 bases; nucleotides not matched to a gene: 14. CDR3 sequence reads: CASAGGDEERANTGELFF. CDR3 sequence (DNA): TGTGCCAGCGCCGGGGGGGACGAAGAGCGGGCGAACACCGGGGAGCTGTTTTTT.

The chain uses TRBV28 and TRBJ1-5; the D is unclear. V was clipped by 0 bases and J by 0 bases, with 12 bases between them. CDR3 length: 17 residues. Germline V gene data show CDR1 as MDHEN and CDR2 as SYDVKM. DNA for the CDR3: TGTGCCAGCAGTTTATGGTTCGCCAGTGATAGCAATCAGCCCCAGCATTTT. Translated, it gives CASSLWFASDSNQPQHF.

This clone occurred once. The V and J genes are TRBV5-8 and TRBJ1-6, with 11 bases matching TRBD1. This CDR3 is built from 14 residues. CDR1 is SGHTS, CDR2 YDEGEE, per germline. Trimming removed 5 bases from V and 9 bases from J; junction bases left unmatched: 4. The CDR3 here is CASSIGQGASPLHF. The CDR3 DNA follows: TGTGCCAGCAGTATTGGACAGGGGGCTTCACCCCTCCACTTT.

V usage is TRBV27 and J usage is TRBJ1-6; D not resolved. V dropped 6 bases and J dropped 0 bases, with 12 bases sitting between them. The germline V gene encodes CDR1 MNHEY and CDR2 SMNVEV (reference sequence). The CDR3 is 16 residues long. CDR3 in DNA: TGTGCCAGCAGGACGACTCTCGTCTCCTATAATTCACCCCTCCACTTT. This translates into CASRTTLVSYNSPLHF.

The V and J genes are TRBV19 and TRBJ1-2; D perhaps matches TRBD1 (5 bases). The germline V gene encodes CDR1 LNHDA and CDR2 SQIVND (reference sequence). The V end lost 8 bases, the J end lost 4 bases, and 14 bases lay between the germline ends. CDR3 length equals 13 residues. The CDR3 sequence is CASWGSSFYGYTF. The CDR3 region has the DNA TGTGCCAGTTGGGGCAGCTCTTTCTATGGCTACACCTTC.

The chain uses TRBV19 and TRBJ2-2; 9 nucleotides line up with TRBD1. V lost 3 bases to trimming and J lost 4 bases; unmatched junction nucleotides: 3. The germline CDR1 and CDR2 sequences are LNHDA and SQIVND (reference sequence). The CDR3 is 15 residues long. The CDR3 spells CASSMGQGITGELFF. Written as DNA, the CDR3 is TGTGCCAGTAGTATGGGACAGGGAATCACCGGGGAGCTGTTTTTT.

V gene TRBV5-6 combines with J gene TRBJ2-7; D may be TRBD1 (5 bases). The ends were cut back, 1 base at V and 5 bases at J, with 13 bases in the middle. Germline-derived CDR1 and CDR2 are SGHDT and YYEEEE. The CDR3 has 14 amino acids. The CDR3 protein is CASSLIRAQDEQYF. The CDR3 coding sequence is TGTGCCAGCAGCTTGATCAGGGCTCAGGACGAGCAGTACTTC.

This chain links TRBV29-1 with TRBJ1-3, with 12 nucleotides matching TRBD1. Unmatched junction bases numbered 16, after V lost 2 bases and J lost 2 bases. This CDR3 is 20 amino acids long. Germline CDR1 is SQVTM and CDR2 is ANQGSEA. The CDR3 protein is CSVEKLGTGGRLGAGNTIYF. The DNA of the CDR3 is TGCAGCGTTGAAAAGTTAGGGACAGGGGGCAGGCTCGGGGCTGGAAACACCATATATTTT.

A word on this clone: The identical CDR3 is also encoded by other nucleotide sequences in the sample. The J gene is TRBJ1-6, the V gene TRBV30; no clear D gene. This CDR3 contains 14 residues. CDR1 is GTSNPN and CDR2 is SVGIG in the germline V gene (reference sequence). Trimming took 0 bases from V and 7 from J, leaving 10 bases between them. This CDR3 is CAWSVRSFNSPLHF. CDR3 coding DNA: TGTGCCTGGAGTGTACGCAGTTTCAATTCACCCCTCCACTTT.

This clone was observed a single time. This chain joins TRBV3-1 (or the pseudogene TRBV3-2) and TRBJ1-6; D possibly corresponds to TRBD1 (5 bases). Per germline, CDR1 LGHDT and CDR2 YNNKEL (reference sequence). The CDR3 spans 15 residues. V lost 2 bases, J lost 7 bases, and 12 bases lay in between. The CDR3 region is CASSQPQGMNSPLHF. DNA for the CDR3: TGTGCCAGCAGCCAACCTCAGGGAATGAATTCACCCCTCCACTTT.

The chain joins TRBV23-1 to TRBJ1-5; 7 nucleotides agree with TRBD1. TRBV23-1 counts as an open reading frame of uncertain function. The CDR3 sequence is 18 residues long. The V and J ends lost 0 bases and 2 bases, in that order; junction bases with no gene match: 10. The CDR3 loop is CASSQSSGGGNCNQPQHF. The CDR3 DNA follows: TGCGCCAGCAGTCAATCTTCAGGAGGGGGCAATTGCAATCAGCCCCAGCATTTT.

The chain combines TRBV9 with TRBJ2-1; 7 bases map to TRBD2. Germline loops: CDR1 SGDLS, CDR2 YYNGEE. V dropped 1 base and J dropped 8; count of bases not matched to a gene: 3. The CDR3 has 13 amino acids. CDR3 bases: TGTGCCAGCAGCGTAATGACTAGCCATGAGCAGTTCTTC. Its translation: CASSVMTSHEQFF.

V usage is TRBV29-1 and J usage is TRBJ2-2; 9 bases are a match to TRBD1. The J segment lost 7 bases and the V segment lost 6 bases, leaving 6 bases of the junction unmatched. Germline V gene data show CDR1 as SQVTM and CDR2 as ANQGSEA. CDR3 length equals 13 residues. The CDR3 bases are TGCAGCGTGGGGACAGGGCGTTTCGGGGAGCTGTTTTTT. Its protein product is CSVGTGRFGELFF.

This chain uses TRBV21-1 with TRBJ1-1. TRBV21-1 is classified as a pseudogene. This CDR3 contains 14 residues. In nucleotides, the CDR3 is TGTGCCAGCAGCGGCGGGCAGCCGAACACTGAAGCTTTCTTT. The encoded protein is CASSGGQPNTEAFF.

The V and J genes are TRBV24-1 and TRBJ2-3; 9 bases agree with TRBD2. This CDR3 comprises 19 residues. V shed 6 bases, J shed 4 bases, and the junction held 19 bases outside the gene matches. Germline CDR1 KGHDR, CDR2 SFDVKD. The CDR3 nucleotides read TGTGCCACCAGTCTTACAGGGCTTAGGGCTAGCGGGGTACCAGATACGCAGTATTTT. Protein: CATSLTGLRASGVPDTQYF.

The chain carries TRBV7-2 and TRBJ1-5, with 7 bases fitting TRBD1. Looked up from germline, CDR1 is SGHTA and CDR2 is FQGNSA. The CDR3 loop spans 15 amino acids. V lost 4 bases to trimming and J lost 0 bases; unmatched junction nucleotides: 3. This CDR3 is CASSSTGASNQPQHF. CDR3 coding DNA: TGTGCCAGCAGCTCTACAGGGGCTAGCAATCAGCCCCAGCATTTT.

V is TRBV12-3 or TRBV12-4 and J is TRBJ1-1; D call uncertain. V gave up 6 bases and J gave up 8 bases, with 13 bases separating them. The CDR3 is 12 residues long. The CDR3 DNA reads as TGTGCCAGCAGAACCCGGACGGGAGAAGCTTTCTTT. It translates to CASRTRTGEAFF.

This chain connects TRBV7-9 to TRBJ1-2; a weak D match, TRBD1 (6 bases). This CDR3 has 15 amino acids. Germline assignment: CDR1 SEHNR and CDR2 FQNEAQ (reference sequence). V dropped 4 bases and J dropped 6 bases, with 18 bases sitting between them. Here the CDR3 reads CASSSARQASDGYTF. The CDR3 nucleotides are TGTGCCAGCAGCTCCGCGCGACAGGCGTCGGATGGCTACACCTTC.

This chain uses TRBV9 with TRBJ2-5, with TRBD2 matching over 11 bases. CDR1 and CDR2 (germline): SGDLS, YYNGEE. The CDR3 sequence is 18 residues long. V lost 0 bases, J lost 4 bases, and 11 bases stayed unmatched. The CDR3 protein is CASSVGLASGGLRETQYF. The CDR3 DNA reads as TGTGCCAGCAGCGTAGGTTTGGCTAGCGGGGGGCTTAGAGAGACCCAGTACTTC.

This rearrangement joins TRBV28 to TRBJ2-7; D possibly corresponds to TRBD1 (6 bases). The CDR3 spans 14 residues. V was trimmed by 7 bases and J by 4 bases, leaving 17 bases between them. Germline CDR1 is MDHEN and CDR2 is SYDVKM. CDR3: CASTLPGHSYEQYF. For the CDR3, the DNA is TGTGCCAGCACTCTCCCGGGACACTCATACGAGCAGTACTTC.

V gene TRBV7-8 combines with J gene TRBJ1-6; D possibly corresponds to TRBD1 (5 bases). Germline lookup yields CDR1 SGHVS and CDR2 FQNEAQ. The CDR3 contains 20 residues. Trimming stripped 3 bases from V and 9 bases from J, with 30 bases between. The CDR3 region is CASSFIPTGTINRGSSPLHF. CDR3 DNA sequence: TGTGCCAGCAGCTTCATCCCGACCGGGACCATTAACCGGGGGAGTTCACCCCTCCACTTT.

The V and J genes are TRBV3-1 (or the pseudogene TRBV3-2) and TRBJ2-1; D uncertain. CDR3 length: 16 amino acids. Trimming took 0 bases from V and 4 from J, leaving 13 bases between them. CDR1 is LGHDT and CDR2 is YNNKEL in the germline V gene (reference sequence). CDR3 nucleotides: TGTGCCAGCAGCCAAGATACGCTAGGTGGGTACAATGAGCAGTTCTTC. This sequence encodes CASSQDTLGGYNEQFF.